Below, 13 T cell receptor beta chains from the same sample are listed, as sequenced in a study of vaccination and CD4 T cells after COVID-19. Which antigens these TCRs recognize remains unknown. Once obtained from cultured CD4+ T cells, the DNA was sequenced using the Oncomine TCR Beta short-read assay. TCRdb re-called the PCR reads through MiXCR, storing one row per CDR3 protein. The sample holds about 1,400 distinct CDR3 sequences, around 14% seen once. Documented treatment: approximately nine-day PBMC culture with coronavirus spike peptide pools or control peptides (ViraFEST assay). Gathered ahead of the COVID-19 pandemic (2011-2018) were the CD4+ T cells of the unexposed donor. The specimen sequenced was CD4+ T cells from blood, cultured in vitro. These receptors were taken from a human donor in good health.

In its sample, this clonotype ranks as large (0.1 to 1%). This sequence joins TRBV20-1 and TRBJ2-4; D is perhaps TRBD2 (6 bases). Trimming pared 4 bases from V and 0 bases from J, leaving 10 bases between. The CDR3 consists of 14 residues. The germline gives CDR1 DFQATT, CDR2 SNEGSKA (reference sequence). CDR3 protein: CSANLALAKNIQYF. The CDR3 bases are TGCAGTGCTAACCTAGCGTTAGCCAAAAACATTCAGTACTTC.

This clonotype is medium-sized within its sample. This chain uses TRBV7-3 with TRBJ2-5; TRBD2 is a possible D gene (5 bases). The CDR3 runs to 13 residues. V was trimmed by 3 bases and J by 1 base, leaving 6 bases between them. Germline CDR1 SGHTA, CDR2 FQGTGA. The CDR3 protein is CASSLRAQETQYF. Written as DNA, the CDR3 is TGTGCCAGCAGCTTGCGGGCCCAAGAGACCCAGTACTTC.

This clonotype is labeled large (0.1 to 1%). The chain joins TRBV21-1 to TRBJ1-5; TRBD1, the table's D call, was not compared with the DNA. TRBV21-1 is reported as a pseudogene. This CDR3 region has 19 residues. DNA for the CDR3: TGTGCCAGCAGCACCCACGCCGGTATCTCGGGACACTGCAATCAGCCCCAGCATTTT. Protein: CASSTHAGISGHCNQPQHF.

This clonotype is medium-sized in the sample. This sequence joins TRBV20-1 and TRBJ1-6; no definite D call. Trimming took off 3 bases at V and 4 bases at J, with 10 bases between the two ends. The CDR3 consists of 14 residues. The germline V gene has CDR1 DFQATT and CDR2 SNEGSKA (reference sequence). The CDR3 loop reads CSASPGSYNSPLHF. DNA for the CDR3: TGCAGTGCTAGTCCAGGAAGTTATAATTCACCCCTCCACTTT.

DNA of the CDR3: TGCGCCAGCAGCTTGGGATTGAGCTCCTACGAGCAGTACTTC. Amino acid sequence: CASSLGLSSYEQYF. The chain links TRBV5-1 to TRBJ2-7; D is undetermined. Germline CDR1 is SGHRS and CDR2 is YFSETQ. CDR3 length equals 14 residues. Trimming left V 0 bases short and J 0 bases short, with 7 bases between.

This clonotype is labeled medium-sized (0.01 to 0.1%). V gene TRBV19 combines with J gene TRBJ2-7; 14 bases match TRBD2. V shed 6 bases, J shed 7 bases, and the junction held 11 bases outside the gene matches. The CDR3 is 16 residues long. Germline-derived CDR1 and CDR2 are LNHDA and SQIVND (reference sequence). CDR3 residues: CASSLGLAGGPGEQYF. The CDR3 nucleotides read TGTGCCAGTAGCCTTGGACTAGCGGGAGGTCCGGGGGAGCAGTACTTC.

Relative to its sample, this clonotype is large. DNA of the CDR3: TGCAGTGGCCAGTACCGGGGACTCTCTGGGGCCAACGTCCTGACTTTC. This translates into CSGQYRGLSGANVLTF. This sequence joins TRBV20-1 and TRBJ2-6; a weak D match, TRBD2 (6 bases). The CDR3 runs 16 residues. Between the trimmed V and J ends, which lost 7 bases and 0 bases, there was a span of 16 bases. Looked up from germline, CDR1 is DFQATT and CDR2 is SNEGSKA (reference sequence).

By share of the sample, this clonotype is medium-sized. The V gene is TRBV15, the J gene TRBJ2-1; 13 bases are shared with TRBD2. V lost 5 bases, J lost 2 bases, and 18 bases stayed unmatched. Germline CDR1 is LNHNV and CDR2 is YYDKDF (reference sequence). The CDR3 runs 21 residues. CDR3 sequence: CATSSGPGLAGPKTTYNEQFF. The CDR3 nucleotides read TGTGCCACCAGCTCGGGTCCGGGACTAGCGGGACCTAAAACAACCTACAATGAGCAGTTCTTC.

This clonotype was seen a handful of times. This chain links TRBV4-3 with TRBJ2-6, with a tentative D call TRBD2 (5 bases). V was trimmed by 4 bases and J by 1 base, leaving 14 bases between them. The germline V gene encodes CDR1 LGHNA and CDR2 YSLEER. The CDR3 contains 17 residues. The DNA for the CDR3 is TGCGCCAGCAGCCCAACCCTCGGGGAATCTGGGGCCAACGTCCTGACTTTC. Protein: CASSPTLGESGANVLTF.

This clonotype came up a few times. The chain couples TRBV10-3 to TRBJ2-1, with 8 bases aligning to TRBD1. After removal of 10 bases from V and 9 bases from J, the junction contained 17 bases not matched to a gene. CDR3 length: 15 residues. Germline CDR1 is ENHRY and CDR2 is SYGVKD. CDR3 nucleotides: TGTGCCAGCTCCGGTGCGACAGGGGTTCTCGGTGAGCAGTTCTTC. Translating it yields CASSGATGVLGEQFF.

This clonotype was seen a handful of times. The chain links TRBV5-6 to TRBJ1-5; D might be TRBD1 (6 bases). V was clipped by 4 bases and J by 6 bases, with 11 bases between them. Germline V gene sequence: CDR1 SGHDT, CDR2 YYEEEE. The CDR3 is 13 amino acids. The CDR3 sequence is CASSADRSQPQHF. CDR3 bases: TGTGCCAGCAGCGCCGACAGGTCTCAGCCCCAGCATTTT. Using reference TRBV5-6 and TRBJ1-5 for the parts outside the CDR3, the full variable domain is DAGVTQSPTHLIKTRGQQVTLRCSPKSGHDTVSWYQQALGQGPQFIFQYYEEEERQRGNFPDRFSGHQFPNYSSELNVNALLLGDSALYLCASSADRSQPQHFGDGTRLSIL.

By share, this clonotype ranks as large. The junction differs from germline at one of its ends, possibly a read error. J is TRBJ1-5 and V is TRBV7-2; the match to TRBD1 covers 7 bases. The CDR3 loop spans 15 amino acids. In germline, CDR1 is SGHTA, CDR2 FQGNSA. Written as DNA, the CDR3 is TGTGCCAGCAGCTCGACCGGGACAGATCCCCGTCCCCGGCATTTT. Protein product: CASSSTGTDPRPRHF.

The V call is TRBV3-1, the J call TRBJ1-6; D not certain. The length of the CDR3 is 16 residues. The V end was cut by 2 bases, the J end by 6 bases, with 14 bases between. The V gene's germline CDR1 is LGHDT and CDR2 YNNKEL (reference sequence). DNA of the CDR3: TGTGCCAGCAGCCAATTTAAAGGCGTCAGTAATTCACCCCTCCACTTT. Amino acid sequence: CASSQFKGVSNSPLHF. The variable domain in full, completed from reference TRBV3-1 and TRBJ1-6, reads DTAVSQTPKYLVTQMGNDKSIKCEQNLGHDTMYWYKQDSKKFLKIMFSYNNKELIINETVPNRFSPKSPDKAHLNLHINSLELGDSAVYFCASSQFKGVSNSPLHFGNGTRLTVT.